Listed below are T cell receptor beta chains from one sample, sequenced in a study of T cell responses to AZD1222 COVID-19 vaccine. Sequencing was performed with immunoSEQ multiplex PCR; in TCRdb, only in-frame clones are kept and a portion is missing. Of 140,000 or so clones in the sample, around 89% were seen once. This material consisted of peripheral blood, taken on day 0 of AZD1222 vaccination. The receptor set was obtained from an adult in good health. Both conserved end residues are part of each CDR3. Each record gives: clone size, D gene, J gene, V gene, CDR3 length, CDR3 DNA, CDR3 protein. A D gene is named only where the DNA matches it firmly. Clone size is not always given. Where it is, it says once, few, many or a class for expanded clones.

clone_size: once; d_call: -; j_call: TRBJ1-5; v_call: TRBV19; cdr3_length: 17; cdr3_nt: TGTGCCAGTACCGATCCGCCCTACAGGGCGAGCAATCAGCCCCAGCATTTT; cdr3_aa: CASTDPPYRASNQPQHF
clone_size: -; d_call: -; j_call: TRBJ1-1; v_call: TRBV6-2/TRBV6-3; cdr3_length: 14; cdr3_nt: TGTGCCAGCAGTTATAGGAAGGGCCCCGGGGGTGCTTTCTTT; cdr3_aa: CASSYRKGPGGAFF
clone_size: once; d_call: TRBD1; j_call: TRBJ2-5; v_call: TRBV25-1; cdr3_length: 16; cdr3_nt: TGTGCCAGCAGTCCTCACCCCGGACAGGGGGAAGAGACCCAGTACTTC; cdr3_aa: CASSPHPGQGEETQYF
clone_size: once; d_call: -; j_call: TRBJ2-7; v_call: TRBV21-1; cdr3_length: 14; cdr3_nt: TGTGCCAGGCTAGCGGGCGAGAACTCCTACGAGCAGTACTTC; cdr3_aa: CARLAGENSYEQYF
clone_size: -; d_call: -; j_call: TRBJ1-5; v_call: TRBV10-1; cdr3_length: 13; cdr3_nt: TGCGCCAGCAGTGAGGGGGAGAATCAGCCCCAGCATTTT; cdr3_aa: CASSEGENQPQHF
clone_size: -; d_call: -; j_call: TRBJ2-1; v_call: TRBV19; cdr3_length: 15; cdr3_nt: TGTGCCAGTATTAGTGGGACCAGGAAAAACAATGAGCAGTTCTTC; cdr3_aa: CASISGTRKNNEQFF
clone_size: -; d_call: -; j_call: TRBJ2-7; v_call: TRBV6-5; cdr3_length: 12; cdr3_nt: TGTGCCAGCACCAGAAAAGACTACGAGCAGTACTTC; cdr3_aa: CASTRKDYEQYF
clone_size: -; d_call: -; j_call: TRBJ1-4; v_call: TRBV4-1; cdr3_length: 12; cdr3_nt: TGCGCCAGCAGCCAGATTAGAGAAAAACTGTTTTTT; cdr3_aa: CASSQIREKLFF
clone_size: -; d_call: -; j_call: TRBJ1-2; v_call: TRBV12-3/TRBV12-4; cdr3_length: 11; cdr3_nt: TGTGCCAGCAGTTCCCAAGGGGGCTACACCTTC; cdr3_aa: CASSSQGGYTF
clone_size: -; d_call: -; j_call: TRBJ2-7; v_call: TRBV19; cdr3_length: 15; cdr3_nt: TGTGCCAGTAGAGCTGAGGACCTCAACCCCTACGAGCAGTACTTC; cdr3_aa: CASRAEDLNPYEQYF
clone_size: -; d_call: TRBD1; j_call: TRBJ2-1; v_call: TRBV15; cdr3_length: 17; cdr3_nt: TGTGCCACCAGCAGAGGGGGACAGGGCCTATCCTACAATGAGCAGTTCTTC; cdr3_aa: CATSRGGQGLSYNEQFF
clone_size: -; d_call: -; j_call: TRBJ2-5; v_call: TRBV28; cdr3_length: 19; cdr3_nt: TGTGCCAGCAGTTTCTGGGGGAAGATAGCGGTTGGGGGTCGAGAGACCCAGTACTTC; cdr3_aa: CASSFWGKIAVGGRETQYF
clone_size: -; d_call: TRBD2; j_call: TRBJ2-5; v_call: TRBV9; cdr3_length: 15; cdr3_nt: TGTGCCAGCAGCGGTCCCCGGGGGGGCAGGGAGACCCAGTACTTC; cdr3_aa: CASSGPRGGRETQYF
clone_size: -; d_call: TRBD1; j_call: TRBJ1-5; v_call: TRBV4-1; cdr3_length: 17; cdr3_nt: TGCGCCAGCAGCCGCACACAGGGGGCCGGGGTTAATCAGCCCCAGCATTTT; cdr3_aa: CASSRTQGAGVNQPQHF
clone_size: -; d_call: TRBD1; j_call: TRBJ1-5; v_call: TRBV5-4; cdr3_length: 18; cdr3_nt: TGTGCCAGCAGCATACCGGACAGGGGAAAGCTATACAATCAGCCCCAGCATTTT; cdr3_aa: CASSIPDRGKLYNQPQHF
clone_size: -; d_call: TRBD2; j_call: TRBJ2-3; v_call: TRBV6-1; cdr3_length: 15; cdr3_nt: TGTGCCAGCAGTGAAGGGACTAGCGGGTCAGATACGCAGTATTTT; cdr3_aa: CASSEGTSGSDTQYF
clone_size: -; d_call: TRBD1; j_call: TRBJ2-7; v_call: TRBV19; cdr3_length: 14; cdr3_nt: TGTGCCAGTAGTATAAGGGACAGCACCTACGAGCAGTACTTC; cdr3_aa: CASSIRDSTYEQYF
clone_size: -; d_call: TRBD2; j_call: TRBJ2-5; v_call: TRBV7-2; cdr3_length: 15; cdr3_nt: TGTGCCAGCAGCTTAGCCCCTAGCGGGAGAGAGACCCAGTACTTC; cdr3_aa: CASSLAPSGRETQYF
clone_size: few; d_call: -; j_call: TRBJ2-3; v_call: TRBV5-8; cdr3_length: 13; cdr3_nt: TGTGCCAGCAGTCGCATGGTCACAGATACGCAGTATTTT; cdr3_aa: CASSRMVTDTQYF
clone_size: -; d_call: -; j_call: TRBJ1-3; v_call: TRBV2; cdr3_length: 14; cdr3_nt: TGTGCCTCTGAGGGGTGGTCTACCGGAAACACCATATATTTT; cdr3_aa: CASEGWSTGNTIYF
clone_size: -; d_call: -; j_call: TRBJ1-1; v_call: TRBV5-1; cdr3_length: 14; cdr3_nt: TGCGCCAGCAGCTTGGATTCATCGAACACTGAAGCTTTCTTT; cdr3_aa: CASSLDSSNTEAFF
clone_size: -; d_call: TRBD1; j_call: TRBJ1-4; v_call: TRBV12-5; cdr3_length: 16; cdr3_nt: TGTGCTAGTGGTTTGGGGGACAGGGCCGCGAATGAAAAACTGTTTTTT; cdr3_aa: CASGLGDRAANEKLFF
clone_size: -; d_call: TRBD1; j_call: TRBJ2-7; v_call: TRBV4-1; cdr3_length: 15; cdr3_nt: TGCGCCAGCAGCAACCCGACAGGGGGATCCAACGAGCAGTACTTC; cdr3_aa: CASSNPTGGSNEQYF
clone_size: -; d_call: TRBD1; j_call: TRBJ2-7; v_call: TRBV7-2; cdr3_length: 15; cdr3_nt: TGTGCCAGCAGCTGGGACAGGGGAGGCTCCTACGAGCAGTACTTC; cdr3_aa: CASSWDRGGSYEQYF
clone_size: -; d_call: -; j_call: TRBJ1-1; v_call: TRBV6-5; cdr3_length: 13; cdr3_nt: TGTGCCAGCAGTAACAACAGGAACACTGAAGCTTTCTTT; cdr3_aa: CASSNNRNTEAFF
clone_size: -; d_call: -; j_call: TRBJ1-2; v_call: TRBV24-1; cdr3_length: 12; cdr3_nt: TGTGCCACCAGTGATCCGGGAGATGGCTACACCTTC; cdr3_aa: CATSDPGDGYTF
clone_size: once; d_call: TRBD2; j_call: TRBJ2-1; v_call: TRBV6-5; cdr3_length: 16; cdr3_nt: TGTGCCAGCAGTTACCTAGCGGGGGGCTTCTACAATGAGCAGTTCTTC; cdr3_aa: CASSYLAGGFYNEQFF
clone_size: -; d_call: -; j_call: TRBJ1-2; v_call: TRBV2; cdr3_length: 12; cdr3_nt: TGTGCCATTACTCGGGGGCGGAGGGGCTACACCTTC; cdr3_aa: CAITRGRRGYTF
clone_size: -; d_call: -; j_call: TRBJ2-1; v_call: TRBV11-2; cdr3_length: 17; cdr3_nt: TGTGCCAGCAGCTCCCCGACATTGGGGGGCTCCTACAATGAGCAGTTCTTC; cdr3_aa: CASSSPTLGGSYNEQFF
clone_size: once; d_call: TRBD1; j_call: TRBJ1-2; v_call: TRBV28; cdr3_length: 15; cdr3_nt: TGTGCCAGCAGAACGCAGGGGGCTTCTAACTATGGCTACACCTTC; cdr3_aa: CASRTQGASNYGYTF
clone_size: -; d_call: -; j_call: TRBJ2-2; v_call: TRBV5-4; cdr3_length: 11; cdr3_nt: TGTGCCAGCACCCGGGGAAGGGAGCTGTTTTTT; cdr3_aa: CASTRGRELFF
clone_size: once; d_call: -; j_call: TRBJ1-2; v_call: TRBV4-2; cdr3_length: 15; cdr3_nt: TGTGCCAGCAGCCACTCGGGGGAGTTTAGCTATGGCTACACCTTC; cdr3_aa: CASSHSGEFSYGYTF
clone_size: -; d_call: -; j_call: TRBJ1-2; v_call: TRBV5-1; cdr3_length: 13; cdr3_nt: TGCGCCAGCAGCTTGGCTTTCAGCGATGGCTACACCTTC; cdr3_aa: CASSLAFSDGYTF
clone_size: -; d_call: TRBD1; j_call: TRBJ1-2; v_call: TRBV6-5; cdr3_length: 15; cdr3_nt: TGTGCCAGCAGTTACGTAAGGACAGGGATCTATGGCTACACCTTC; cdr3_aa: CASSYVRTGIYGYTF
clone_size: -; d_call: -; j_call: TRBJ2-6; v_call: TRBV6-1; cdr3_length: 18; cdr3_nt: TGTGCCAGCAGTGGAGTGTCCATTAGAAGATCTGGGGCCAACATCCTGACTTTC; cdr3_aa: CASSGVSIRRSGANILTF
clone_size: once; d_call: -; j_call: TRBJ1-5; v_call: TRBV19; cdr3_length: 15; cdr3_nt: TGTGCCAGTAGTATAGGCCCGACAGTCAATCAGCCCCAGCATTTT; cdr3_aa: CASSIGPTVNQPQHF
clone_size: once; d_call: -; j_call: TRBJ2-2; v_call: TRBV27; cdr3_length: 13; cdr3_nt: TGTGCCAGCAGAGACAGCAACACCGGGGAGCTGTTTTTT; cdr3_aa: CASRDSNTGELFF
clone_size: -; d_call: -; j_call: TRBJ1-5; v_call: TRBV27; cdr3_length: 13; cdr3_nt: TGTGCCAGCAGTTTAGTACGGTATCAGCCCCAGCATTTT; cdr3_aa: CASSLVRYQPQHF
clone_size: -; d_call: -; j_call: TRBJ1-6; v_call: TRBV5-8; cdr3_length: 15; cdr3_nt: TGTGCCAGCAGCTTACGCCAGAAAAATAATTCACCCCTCCACTTT; cdr3_aa: CASSLRQKNNSPLHF
clone_size: once; d_call: -; j_call: TRBJ2-7; v_call: TRBV7-8; cdr3_length: 14; cdr3_nt: TGTGCCAGCAGCTTAGCGGGTCGAGTCTACGAGCAGTACTTC; cdr3_aa: CASSLAGRVYEQYF
clone_size: few; d_call: -; j_call: TRBJ1-1; v_call: TRBV18; cdr3_length: 13; cdr3_nt: TGTGCCAGCTCACCACACAGGGACACTGAAGCTTTCTTT; cdr3_aa: CASSPHRDTEAFF
clone_size: once; d_call: -; j_call: TRBJ2-3; v_call: TRBV29-1; cdr3_length: 12; cdr3_nt: TGCAGCGTTTTCTCTCTAGGGGATACGCAGTATTTT; cdr3_aa: CSVFSLGDTQYF
clone_size: -; d_call: -; j_call: TRBJ2-7; v_call: TRBV2; cdr3_length: 13; cdr3_nt: TGTGCCAGCAGTGGACAGGTTGGGTACGAGCAGTACTTC; cdr3_aa: CASSGQVGYEQYF
clone_size: -; d_call: TRBD2; j_call: TRBJ2-5; v_call: TRBV18; cdr3_length: 15; cdr3_nt: TGTGCCAGCTCAGCACTAGCGGGAAGGGAGGAGACCCAGTACTTC; cdr3_aa: CASSALAGREETQYF
clone_size: -; d_call: -; j_call: TRBJ2-7; v_call: TRBV4-1; cdr3_length: 14; cdr3_nt: TGCGCCAGCAGCCATAATTTTGAGGGTACCGAGCAGTACTTC; cdr3_aa: CASSHNFEGTEQYF
clone_size: -; d_call: -; j_call: TRBJ1-2; v_call: TRBV27; cdr3_length: 13; cdr3_nt: TGTGCCAGCAGTTTACAGGGAGGGTATGGCTACACCTTC; cdr3_aa: CASSLQGGYGYTF
clone_size: -; d_call: -; j_call: TRBJ2-2; v_call: TRBV9; cdr3_length: 16; cdr3_nt: TGTGCCAGCAGCGTAGTTGGCGGAGCGAACACCGGGGAGCTGTTTTTT; cdr3_aa: CASSVVGGANTGELFF
clone_size: -; d_call: -; j_call: TRBJ1-1; v_call: TRBV27; cdr3_length: 13; cdr3_nt: TGTGCCAGCAGTTTAAGGGGGTCTACTGAAGCTTTCTTT; cdr3_aa: CASSLRGSTEAFF
clone_size: -; d_call: -; j_call: TRBJ1-2; v_call: TRBV2; cdr3_length: 13; cdr3_nt: TGTGCCAGCAGTGAAGCGCTGGACATTCGTTACACCTTC; cdr3_aa: CASSEALDIRYTF
clone_size: -; d_call: TRBD1; j_call: TRBJ2-7; v_call: TRBV7-8; cdr3_length: 14; cdr3_nt: TGTGCCAGCAGCGCTAACAGGGGCCGGGGCGAGCAGTACTTC; cdr3_aa: CASSANRGRGEQYF
clone_size: -; d_call: -; j_call: TRBJ2-5; v_call: TRBV2; cdr3_length: 12; cdr3_nt: TGTGCCAGCACGACTTGGGGGGAGACCCAGTACTTC; cdr3_aa: CASTTWGETQYF
clone_size: -; d_call: -; j_call: TRBJ1-2; v_call: TRBV19; cdr3_length: 11; cdr3_nt: TGTGCCAGTAGCTTAAACTATGGCTACACCTTC; cdr3_aa: CASSLNYGYTF
clone_size: -; d_call: -; j_call: TRBJ2-1; v_call: TRBV28; cdr3_length: 16; cdr3_nt: TGTGCCAGCGTTAGGGGCAAGCGGCCCTCCTACAATGAGCAGTTCTTC; cdr3_aa: CASVRGKRPSYNEQFF
clone_size: -; d_call: TRBD1; j_call: TRBJ1-1; v_call: TRBV7-2; cdr3_length: 14; cdr3_nt: TGTGCCAGCAGCGGGGGACAGATGAACACTGAAGCTTTCTTT; cdr3_aa: CASSGGQMNTEAFF
clone_size: -; d_call: -; j_call: TRBJ2-7; v_call: TRBV5-5; cdr3_length: 13; cdr3_nt: TGTGCCAGCAGCTTAGCAAGGGGCTACGAGCAGTACTTC; cdr3_aa: CASSLARGYEQYF
clone_size: -; d_call: -; j_call: TRBJ2-2; v_call: TRBV9; cdr3_length: 13; cdr3_nt: TGTGCCAGCAGCCCCCCCTGGATCGGGGAGCTGTTTTTT; cdr3_aa: CASSPPWIGELFF
clone_size: once; d_call: -; j_call: TRBJ1-2; v_call: TRBV11-2; cdr3_length: 14; cdr3_nt: TGTGCCAGCAGCTTAGTCGGGGACGCTTATGGCTACACCTTC; cdr3_aa: CASSLVGDAYGYTF
clone_size: few; d_call: -; j_call: TRBJ1-2; v_call: TRBV3-1/TRBV3-2; cdr3_length: 15; cdr3_nt: TGTGCCAGCAGCCAAGGGTTTGGCGGAAACTATGGCTACACCTTC; cdr3_aa: CASSQGFGGNYGYTF